One T cell receptor (beta chain) is described in this entry. The CDR3 loop spans 15 amino acids. Trimming took 2 bases from V and 2 from J, leaving 11 bases between them. The germline CDR1 and CDR2 sequences are MGHDK and SYGVNS. This sample stems from a study of blood T cell repertoires in COVID-19. As for the study in general: The United States, Italy and Spain supplied acute and convalescent COVID-19 samples. Sources were T cells, B-cell-depleted T cells, or PBMCs; the material itself was cDNA or gDNA.

Authors' methods: Reference gene primer amplification gave nucleated cell count estimates. Profiling relied on immunoSEQ multiplex PCR, and the TCRdb table lists in-frame clones only, not all of them. V and J calls and clone size are copied from that table; D and trimming were computed from the DNA. Of about 280,000 clones listed, about four fifths are singletons. The chain links TRBV25-1 to TRBJ2-3; D unclear. Material for sequencing was peripheral blood. The sequence was collected from a woman between 50 and 59 years old who had recovered from COVID-19. The CDR3 DNA sequence: TGTGCCAGCAGTGAAACTAAGCTTACCACAGATACGCAGTATTTT. The encoded protein is CASSETKLTTDTQYF.